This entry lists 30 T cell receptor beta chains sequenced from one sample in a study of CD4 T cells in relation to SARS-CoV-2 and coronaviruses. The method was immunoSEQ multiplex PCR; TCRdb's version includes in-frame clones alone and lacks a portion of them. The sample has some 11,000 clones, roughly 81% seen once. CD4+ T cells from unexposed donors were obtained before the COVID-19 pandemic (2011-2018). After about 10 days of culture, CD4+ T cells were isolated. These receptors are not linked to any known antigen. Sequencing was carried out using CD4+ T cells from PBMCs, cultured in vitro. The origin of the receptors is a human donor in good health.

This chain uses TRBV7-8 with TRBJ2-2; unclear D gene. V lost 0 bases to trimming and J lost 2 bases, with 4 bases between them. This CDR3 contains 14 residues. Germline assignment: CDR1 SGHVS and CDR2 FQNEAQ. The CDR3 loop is CASSLALNTGELFF. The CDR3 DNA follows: TGTGCCAGCAGCTTAGCTCTAAACACCGGGGAGCTGTTTTTT.

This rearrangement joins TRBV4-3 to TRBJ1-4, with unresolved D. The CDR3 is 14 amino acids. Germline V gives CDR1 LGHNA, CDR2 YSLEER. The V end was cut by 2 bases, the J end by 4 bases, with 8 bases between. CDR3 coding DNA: TGCGCCAGCAGCCAAATGGTTGGTAATGAAAAACTGTTTTTT. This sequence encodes CASSQMVGNEKLFF.

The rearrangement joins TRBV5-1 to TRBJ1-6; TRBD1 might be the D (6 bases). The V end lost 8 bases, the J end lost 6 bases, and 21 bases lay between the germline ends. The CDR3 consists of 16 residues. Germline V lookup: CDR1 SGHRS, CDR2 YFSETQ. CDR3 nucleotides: TGCGCCAGGTGCAACAGGGCAGGTAACTCTAATTCACCCCTCCACTTT. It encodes CARCNRAGNSNSPLHF. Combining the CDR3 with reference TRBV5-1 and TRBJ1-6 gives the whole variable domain KAGVTQTPRYLIKTRGQQVTLSCSPISGHRSVSWYQQTPGQGLQFLFEYFSETQRNKGNFPGRFSGRQFSNSRSEMNVSTLELGDSALYLCARCNRAGNSNSPLHFGNGTRLTVT.

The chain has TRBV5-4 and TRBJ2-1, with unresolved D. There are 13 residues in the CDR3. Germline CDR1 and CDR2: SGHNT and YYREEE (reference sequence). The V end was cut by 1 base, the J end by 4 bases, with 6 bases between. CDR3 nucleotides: TGTGCCAGCAGCTTGCCAGCTTACAATGAGCAGTTCTTC. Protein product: CASSLPAYNEQFF.

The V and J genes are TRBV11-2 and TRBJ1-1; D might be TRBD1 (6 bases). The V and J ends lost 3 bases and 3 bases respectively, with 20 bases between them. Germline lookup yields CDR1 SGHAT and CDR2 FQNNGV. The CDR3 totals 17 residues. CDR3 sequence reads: CASSFGQMGDWDTEAFF. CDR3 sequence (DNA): TGTGCCAGCAGCTTTGGACAGATGGGGGATTGGGACACTGAAGCTTTCTTT. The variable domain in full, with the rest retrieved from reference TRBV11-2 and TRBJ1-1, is EAGVAQSPRYKIIEKRQSVAFWCNPISGHATLYWYQQILGQGPKLLIQFQNNGVVDDSQLPKDRFSAERLKGVDSTLKIQPAKLEDSAVYLCASSFGQMGDWDTEAFFGQGTRLTVV.

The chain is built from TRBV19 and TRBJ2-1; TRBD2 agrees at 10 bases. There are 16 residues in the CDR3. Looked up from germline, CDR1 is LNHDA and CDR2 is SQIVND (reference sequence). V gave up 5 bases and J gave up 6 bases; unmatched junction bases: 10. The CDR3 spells CASSGQAGGPVNEQFF. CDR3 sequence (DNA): TGTGCCAGTAGTGGACAAGCGGGGGGGCCGGTCAATGAGCAGTTCTTC.

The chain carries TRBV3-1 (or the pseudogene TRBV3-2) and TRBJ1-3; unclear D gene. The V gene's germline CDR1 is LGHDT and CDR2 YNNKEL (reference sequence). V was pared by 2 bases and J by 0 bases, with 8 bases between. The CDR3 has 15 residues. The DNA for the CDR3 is TGTGCCAGCAGCCAACACGTCGTCTCTGGAAACACCATATATTTT. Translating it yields CASSQHVVSGNTIYF.

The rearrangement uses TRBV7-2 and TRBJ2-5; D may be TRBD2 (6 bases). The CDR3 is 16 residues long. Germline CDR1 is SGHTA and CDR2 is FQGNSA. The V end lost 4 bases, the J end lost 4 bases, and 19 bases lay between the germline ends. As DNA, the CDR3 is TGTGCCAGCAGCTCGAAAAGGAGGGGTCTTCGAGAGACCCAGTACTTC. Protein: CASSSKRRGLRETQYF. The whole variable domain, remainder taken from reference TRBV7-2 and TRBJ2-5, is GAGVSQSPSNKVTEKGKDVELRCDPISGHTALYWYRQSLGQGLEFLIYFQGNSAPDKSGLPSDRFSAERTGGSVSTLTIQRTQQEDSAVYLCASSSKRRGLRETQYFGPGTRLLVL.

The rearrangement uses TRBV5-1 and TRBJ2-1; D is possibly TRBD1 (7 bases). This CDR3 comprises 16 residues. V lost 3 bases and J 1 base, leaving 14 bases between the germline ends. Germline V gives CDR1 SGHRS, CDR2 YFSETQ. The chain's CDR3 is CASSWAGGLSYNEQFF. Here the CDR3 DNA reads TGCGCCAGCAGCTGGGCAGGGGGGTTATCCTACAATGAGCAGTTCTTC.

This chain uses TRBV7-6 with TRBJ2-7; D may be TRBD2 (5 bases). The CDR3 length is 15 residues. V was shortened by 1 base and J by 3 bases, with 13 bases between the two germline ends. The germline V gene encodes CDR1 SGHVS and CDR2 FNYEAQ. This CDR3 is CASSLVEGSGYEQYF. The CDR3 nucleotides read TGTGCCAGCAGCTTAGTTGAGGGATCGGGCTACGAGCAGTACTTC.

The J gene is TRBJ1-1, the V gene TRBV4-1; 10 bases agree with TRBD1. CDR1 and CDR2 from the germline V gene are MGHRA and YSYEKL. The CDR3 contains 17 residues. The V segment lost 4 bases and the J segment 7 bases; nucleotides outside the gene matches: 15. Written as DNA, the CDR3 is TGCGCCAGCAGCCGCCGACAGGGGGCAGCTGGGGTTGGTGAAGCTTTCTTT. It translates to CASSRRQGAAGVGEAFF.

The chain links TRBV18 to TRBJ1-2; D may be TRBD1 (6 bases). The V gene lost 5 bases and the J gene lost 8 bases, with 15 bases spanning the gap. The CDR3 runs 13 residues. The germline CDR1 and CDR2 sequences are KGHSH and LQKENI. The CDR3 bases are TGTGCCAGCTCATACAGGGCCACGAGGGGCTACACCTTC. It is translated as CASSYRATRGYTF. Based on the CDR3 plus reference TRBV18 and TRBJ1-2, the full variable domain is NAGVMQNPRHLVRRRGQEARLRCSPMKGHSHVYWYRQLPEEGLKFMVYLQKENIIDESGMPKERFSAEFPKEGPSILRIQQVVRGDSAAYFCASSYRATRGYTFGSGTRLTVV.

Here the CDR3 reads CASSPETGRGEQYF. Written as DNA, the CDR3 is TGCGCCAGCAGCCCCGAGACAGGTCGAGGCGAGCAGTACTTC. The gene calls are TRBV5-1 and TRBJ2-7, with D perhaps TRBD1 (6 bases). This CDR3 has 14 amino acids. The germline CDR1 and CDR2 sequences are SGHRS and YFSETQ. V dropped 4 bases and J dropped 6 bases, with 17 bases sitting between them.

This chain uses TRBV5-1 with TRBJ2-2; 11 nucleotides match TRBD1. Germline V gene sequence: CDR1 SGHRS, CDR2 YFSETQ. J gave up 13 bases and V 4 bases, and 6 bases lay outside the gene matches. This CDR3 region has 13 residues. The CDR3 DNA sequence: TGCGCCAGCAGCCGGACAGGGGGCCGGGCGCTGTTTTTT. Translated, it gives CASSRTGGRALFF.

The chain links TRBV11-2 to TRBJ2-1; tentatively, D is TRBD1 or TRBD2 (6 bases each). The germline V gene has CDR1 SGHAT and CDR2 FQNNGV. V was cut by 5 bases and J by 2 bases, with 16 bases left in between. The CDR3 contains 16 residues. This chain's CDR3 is CASSPLRGRPYNEQFF. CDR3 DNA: TGTGCCAGCAGCCCGCTCCGGGGGCGCCCCTACAATGAGCAGTTCTTC.

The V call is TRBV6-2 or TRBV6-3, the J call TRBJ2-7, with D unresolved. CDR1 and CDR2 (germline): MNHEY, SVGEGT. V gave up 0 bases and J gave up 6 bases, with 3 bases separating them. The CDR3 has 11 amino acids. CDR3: CASSYSTEQYF. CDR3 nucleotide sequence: TGTGCCAGCAGTTACTCGACCGAGCAGTACTTC.

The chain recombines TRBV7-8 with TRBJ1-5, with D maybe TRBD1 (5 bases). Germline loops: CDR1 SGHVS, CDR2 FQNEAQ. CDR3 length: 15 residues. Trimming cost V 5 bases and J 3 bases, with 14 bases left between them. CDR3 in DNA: TGTGCCAGCAGCCCATTGGGACGCACCAATCAGCCCCAGCATTTT. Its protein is CASSPLGRTNQPQHF.

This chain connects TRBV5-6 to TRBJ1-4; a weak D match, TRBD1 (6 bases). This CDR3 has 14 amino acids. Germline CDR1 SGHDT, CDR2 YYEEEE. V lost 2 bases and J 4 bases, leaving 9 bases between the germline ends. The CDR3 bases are TGTGCCAGCAGCTTATACAGGGTTAATGAAAAACTGTTTTTT. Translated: CASSLYRVNEKLFF.

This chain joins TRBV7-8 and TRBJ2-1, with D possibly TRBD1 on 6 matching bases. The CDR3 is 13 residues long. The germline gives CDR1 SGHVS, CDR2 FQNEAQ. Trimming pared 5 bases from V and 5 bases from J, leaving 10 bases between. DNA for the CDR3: TGTGCCAGCAGCCCCGGGACAAACAATGAGCAGTTCTTC. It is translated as CASSPGTNNEQFF.

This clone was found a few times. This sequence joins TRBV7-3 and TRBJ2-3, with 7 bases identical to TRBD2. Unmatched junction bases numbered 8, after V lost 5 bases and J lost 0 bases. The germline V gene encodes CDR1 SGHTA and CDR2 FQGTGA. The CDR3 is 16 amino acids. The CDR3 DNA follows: TGTGCCAGCAGCCCCGGGACTAATCCTAGCACAGATACGCAGTATTTT. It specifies CASSPGTNPSTDTQYF.

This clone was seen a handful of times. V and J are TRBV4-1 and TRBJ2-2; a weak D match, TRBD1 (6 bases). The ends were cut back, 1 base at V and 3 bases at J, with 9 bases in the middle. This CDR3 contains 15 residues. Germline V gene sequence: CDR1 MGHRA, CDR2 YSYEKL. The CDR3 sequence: CASSQGTVYTGELFF. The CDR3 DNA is TGCGCCAGCAGCCAAGGGACAGTTTACACCGGGGAGCTGTTTTTT.

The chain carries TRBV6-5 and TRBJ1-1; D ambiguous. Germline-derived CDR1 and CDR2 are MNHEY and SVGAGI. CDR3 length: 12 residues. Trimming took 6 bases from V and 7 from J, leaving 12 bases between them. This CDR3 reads CASSSELGEAFF. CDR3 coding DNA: TGTGCCAGCAGCTCCGAGTTGGGTGAAGCTTTCTTT.

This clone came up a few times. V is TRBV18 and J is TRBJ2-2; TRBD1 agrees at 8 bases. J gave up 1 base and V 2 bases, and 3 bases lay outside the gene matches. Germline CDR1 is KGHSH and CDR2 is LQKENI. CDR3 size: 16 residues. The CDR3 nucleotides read TGTGCCAGCTCACCAACAGGGGGAGAGAACACCGGGGAGCTGTTTTTT. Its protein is CASSPTGGENTGELFF.

CDR3 residues: CASSHDRARTEAFF. CDR3 nucleotide sequence: TGTGCCAGCAGCCACGACAGGGCCCGGACTGAAGCTTTCTTT. The rearrangement uses TRBV6-5 and TRBJ1-1, with 7 bases fitting TRBD1. The V gene end was trimmed by 6 bases and the J gene end by 5 bases; junction bases not matched to a gene: 9. The germline V gene has CDR1 MNHEY and CDR2 SVGAGI. The CDR3 has 14 amino acids.

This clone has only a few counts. The CDR3 reads CASSFTGTGAYEQYF. DNA for the CDR3: TGTGCCAGCAGCTTTACCGGGACAGGGGCCTACGAGCAGTACTTC. The chain links TRBV5-6 to TRBJ2-7, with 10 nucleotides matching TRBD1. The CDR3 is made up of 15 amino acids. Trimming cost V 2 bases and J 2 bases; bases outside gene matches: 4. Per germline, CDR1 SGHDT and CDR2 YYEEEE.

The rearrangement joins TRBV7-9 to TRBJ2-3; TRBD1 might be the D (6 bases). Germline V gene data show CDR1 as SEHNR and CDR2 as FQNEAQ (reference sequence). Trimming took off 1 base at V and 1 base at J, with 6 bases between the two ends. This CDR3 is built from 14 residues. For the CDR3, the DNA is TGTGCCAGCAGCTTAGACAGGGGCACAGATACGCAGTATTTT. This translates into CASSLDRGTDTQYF.

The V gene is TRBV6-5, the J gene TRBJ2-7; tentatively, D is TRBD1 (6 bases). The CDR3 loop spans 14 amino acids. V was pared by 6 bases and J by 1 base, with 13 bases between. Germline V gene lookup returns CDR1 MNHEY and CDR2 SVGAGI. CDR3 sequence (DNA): TGTGCCAGCAGAAAACAGGGTCTTTCCTACGAGCAGTACTTC. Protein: CASRKQGLSYEQYF.

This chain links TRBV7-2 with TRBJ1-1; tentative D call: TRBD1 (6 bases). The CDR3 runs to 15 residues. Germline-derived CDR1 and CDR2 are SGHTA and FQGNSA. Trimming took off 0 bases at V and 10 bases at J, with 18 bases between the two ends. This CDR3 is CASSLALGGPRRAFF. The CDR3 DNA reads TGTGCCAGCAGCTTAGCGCTGGGGGGCCCTCGAAGAGCTTTCTTT.

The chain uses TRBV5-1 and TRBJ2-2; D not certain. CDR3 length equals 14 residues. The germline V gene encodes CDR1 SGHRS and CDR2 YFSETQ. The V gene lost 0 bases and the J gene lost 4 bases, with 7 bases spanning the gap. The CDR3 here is CASSLARPTGELFF. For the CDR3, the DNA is TGCGCCAGCAGCTTGGCCCGTCCCACCGGGGAGCTGTTTTTT.

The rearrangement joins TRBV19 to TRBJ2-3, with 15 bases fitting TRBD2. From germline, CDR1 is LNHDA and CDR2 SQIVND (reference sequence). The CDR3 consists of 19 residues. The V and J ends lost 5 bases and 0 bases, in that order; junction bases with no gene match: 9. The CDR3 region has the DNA TGTGCCAGTAGTGGGGGACTAGCGGGGGGACATCCTAGCACAGATACGCAGTATTTT. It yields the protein CASSGGLAGGHPSTDTQYF.